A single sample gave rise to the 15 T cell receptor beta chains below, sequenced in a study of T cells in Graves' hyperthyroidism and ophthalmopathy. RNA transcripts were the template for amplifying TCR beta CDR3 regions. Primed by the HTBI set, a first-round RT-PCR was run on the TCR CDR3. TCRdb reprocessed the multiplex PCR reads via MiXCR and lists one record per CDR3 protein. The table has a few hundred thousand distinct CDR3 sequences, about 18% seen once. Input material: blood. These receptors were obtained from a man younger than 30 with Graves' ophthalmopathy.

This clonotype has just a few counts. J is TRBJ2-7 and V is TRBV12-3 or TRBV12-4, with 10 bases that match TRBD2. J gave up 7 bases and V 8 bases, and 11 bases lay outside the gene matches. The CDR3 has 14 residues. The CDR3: CASAHSGGTGEQYF. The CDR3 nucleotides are TGTGCCAGCGCTCATAGCGGGGGGACCGGGGAGCAGTACTTC.

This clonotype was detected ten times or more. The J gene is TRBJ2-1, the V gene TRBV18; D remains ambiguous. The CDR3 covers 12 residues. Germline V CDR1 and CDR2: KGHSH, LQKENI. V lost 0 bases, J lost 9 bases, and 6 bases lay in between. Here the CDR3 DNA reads TGTGCCAGCTCACCACCGATGCGTGAGCAGTTCTTC. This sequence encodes CASSPPMREQFF.

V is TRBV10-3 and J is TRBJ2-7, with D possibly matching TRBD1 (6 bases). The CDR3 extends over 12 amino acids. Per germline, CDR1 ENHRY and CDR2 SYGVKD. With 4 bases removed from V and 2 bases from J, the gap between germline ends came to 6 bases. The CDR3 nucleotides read TGTGCCATCAGTGGGACAGCCTACGAGCAGTACTTC. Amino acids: CAISGTAYEQYF.

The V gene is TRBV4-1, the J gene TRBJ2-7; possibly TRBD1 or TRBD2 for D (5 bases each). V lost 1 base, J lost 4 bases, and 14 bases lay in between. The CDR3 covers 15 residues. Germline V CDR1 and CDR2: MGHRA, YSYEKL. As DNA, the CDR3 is TGCGCCAGCAGCCAAGGGGGGACGGATATTTACGAGCAGTACTTC. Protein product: CASSQGGTDIYEQYF.

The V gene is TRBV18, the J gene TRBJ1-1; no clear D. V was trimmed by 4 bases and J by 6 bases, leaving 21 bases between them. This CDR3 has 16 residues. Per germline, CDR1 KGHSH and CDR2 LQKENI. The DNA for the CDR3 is TGTGCCAGCTCACTACTTCAGGTAGGTGGGGTGGCTGAAGCTTTCTTT. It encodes CASSLLQVGGVAEAFF. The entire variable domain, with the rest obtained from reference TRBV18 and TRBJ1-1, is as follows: NAGVMQNPRHLVRRRGQEARLRCSPMKGHSHVYWYRQLPEEGLKFMVYLQKENIIDESGMPKERFSAEFPKEGPSILRIQQVVRGDSAAYFCASSLLQVGGVAEAFFGQGTRLTVV.

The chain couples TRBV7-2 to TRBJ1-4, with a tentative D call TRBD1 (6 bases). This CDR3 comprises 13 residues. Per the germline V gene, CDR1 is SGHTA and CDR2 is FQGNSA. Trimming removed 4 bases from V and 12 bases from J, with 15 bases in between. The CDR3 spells CASSSQGGEELFF. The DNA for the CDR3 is TGTGCCAGCAGCTCACAGGGTGGGGAAGAACTGTTTTTT.

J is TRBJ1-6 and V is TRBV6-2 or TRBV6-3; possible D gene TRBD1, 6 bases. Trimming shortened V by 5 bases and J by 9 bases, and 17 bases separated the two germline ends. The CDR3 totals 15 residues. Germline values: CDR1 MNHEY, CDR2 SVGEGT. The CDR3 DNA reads TGTGCCAGCAGTCGCGGGGAGATACAGGGTTCACCCCTCCACTTT. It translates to CASSRGEIQGSPLHF.

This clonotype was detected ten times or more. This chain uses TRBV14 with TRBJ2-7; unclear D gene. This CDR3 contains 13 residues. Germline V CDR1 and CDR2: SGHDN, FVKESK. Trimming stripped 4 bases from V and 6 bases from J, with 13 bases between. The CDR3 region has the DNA TGTGCCAGCAGCCGACCCCCTAGAGCCGAGCAGTACTTC. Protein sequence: CASSRPPRAEQYF.

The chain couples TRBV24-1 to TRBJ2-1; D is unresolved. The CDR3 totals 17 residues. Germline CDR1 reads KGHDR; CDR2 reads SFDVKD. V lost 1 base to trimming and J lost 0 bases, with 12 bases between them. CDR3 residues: CATSDFRYPSSYNEQFF. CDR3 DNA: TGTGCCACCAGTGATTTCAGATACCCGAGCTCCTACAATGAGCAGTTCTTC.

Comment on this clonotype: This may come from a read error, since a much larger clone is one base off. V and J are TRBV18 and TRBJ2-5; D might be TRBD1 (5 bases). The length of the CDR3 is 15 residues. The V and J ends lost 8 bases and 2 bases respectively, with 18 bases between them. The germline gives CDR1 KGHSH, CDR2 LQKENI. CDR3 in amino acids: CASSRAQVLQETQYF. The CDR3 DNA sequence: TGTGCCAGCAGTAGGGCACAGGTCCTTCAAGAGACCCAGTACTTC.

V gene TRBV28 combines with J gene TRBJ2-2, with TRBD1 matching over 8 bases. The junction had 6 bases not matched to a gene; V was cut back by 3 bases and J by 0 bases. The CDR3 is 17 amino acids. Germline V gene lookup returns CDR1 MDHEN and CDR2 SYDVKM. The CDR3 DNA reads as TGTGCCAGCAGTTTTTATCAGGGGGCGACGAACACCGGGGAGCTGTTTTTT. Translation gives CASSFYQGATNTGELFF.

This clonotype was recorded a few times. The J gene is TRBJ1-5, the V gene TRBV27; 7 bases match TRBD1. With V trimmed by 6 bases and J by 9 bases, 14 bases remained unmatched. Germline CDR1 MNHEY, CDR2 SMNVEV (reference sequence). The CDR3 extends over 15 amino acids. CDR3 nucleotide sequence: TGTGCCAGCAGCCCCAGGGACAGCCGCCTCGGGCCCCAGCATTTT. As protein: CASSPRDSRLGPQHF.

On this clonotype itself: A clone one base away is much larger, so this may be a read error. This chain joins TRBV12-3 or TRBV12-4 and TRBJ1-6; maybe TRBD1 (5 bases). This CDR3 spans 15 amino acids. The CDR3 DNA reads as TGTGCCAGCAGTGGGGGAGGACCGGTGGATTCACCCCTCCGCTTT. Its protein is CASSGGGPVDSPLRF.

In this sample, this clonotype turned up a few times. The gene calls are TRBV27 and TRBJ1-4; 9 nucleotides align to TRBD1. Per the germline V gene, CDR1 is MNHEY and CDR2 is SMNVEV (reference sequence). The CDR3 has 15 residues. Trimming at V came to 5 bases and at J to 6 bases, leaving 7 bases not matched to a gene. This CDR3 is CASSPWTGEDEKLFF. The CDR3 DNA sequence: TGTGCCAGCAGTCCCTGGACAGGGGAGGATGAAAAACTGTTTTTT.

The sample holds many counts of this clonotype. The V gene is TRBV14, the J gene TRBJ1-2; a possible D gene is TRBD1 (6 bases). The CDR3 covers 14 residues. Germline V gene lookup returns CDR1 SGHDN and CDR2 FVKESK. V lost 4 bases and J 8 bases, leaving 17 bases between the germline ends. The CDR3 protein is CASSPLGGASGYTF. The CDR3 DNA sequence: TGTGCCAGCAGCCCCCTGGGGGGGGCAAGCGGCTACACCTTC.